This T cell receptor (beta chain) stems from a study of blood T cell repertoires in COVID-19. Study context: Specimens from acute and convalescent COVID-19 originated in the United States, Italy and Spain. T cells, B-cell-depleted T cells, or PBMCs provided the cDNA or gDNA that served as material.

In this sample, this clone turned up a few times. There are 17 residues in the CDR3. Germline V gives CDR1 MGHRA, CDR2 YSYEKL. Deletions cut 4 bases from V and 6 bases from J, with 25 bases between. Repertoires were generated with immunoSEQ multiplex PCR, while TCRdb's copy carries only in-frame clones and drops some. The top ten clones hold roughly 9.9% of a sample with 310,000 or so clones, roughly 87% of them seen once. The Seattle patients joined while their infection was active and were tracked longitudinally afterward. The TCR originated in a man under 40 with COVID-19, enrolled during active disease. Sequenced: peripheral blood. This chain connects TRBV4-1 to TRBJ2-7; no definite D call. The CDR3 DNA sequence: TGCGCCAGCAGCCCTGTCGGCGGCTTGGATATGGTCAGCGAGCAGTACTTC. Translating gives CASSPVGGLDMVSEQYF.